This T cell receptor beta chain was retrieved from a study of T cells after yellow fever vaccination. This CDR3 contains 12 residues. Germline V gene data show CDR1 as DFQATT and CDR2 as SNEGSKA (reference sequence). V lost 1 base and J 5 bases, leaving 8 bases between the germline ends. The study's findings and limits: Shared CD4/CD8 clonotypes were a small share, likely from convergent recombination. Booster samples showed a return of most primary-vaccination clones (approximately 95% CD4, approximately 88% CD8). From the bulk population, abundant clonotypes could contaminate and appear within FACS-sorted repertoires.

This clonotype turned up a few times. Its antigen is not identified. They built TCR cDNA with 5'RACE template switching, a step that put in a universal primer site and UMIs. A single record per CDR3 protein comes from TCRdb applying MiXCR to the 5' RACE reads. The profile covers 200,000 to 300,000 distinct CDR3 sequences, with around 6.7% appearing a single time and roughly 1% taken by the ten largest. This receptor was taken from a man aged 30-40 years who received the YFV17D yellow fever vaccine. Sequencing used CD4+ T cells sorted from PBMCs, obtained on the day of the yellow fever booster vaccination. The rearrangement uses TRBV20-1 and TRBJ1-2, with D hard to call. The CDR3 DNA is TGCAGTGCTAGAGGCATCGGGTATGGCTACACCTTC. This encodes CSARGIGYGYTF.